This T cell receptor beta chain was profiled in a study of cytomegalovirus exposure and HLA in healthy donors. PCR employed 60 Vbeta and 13 Jbeta primers. The protocol was immunoSEQ multiplex PCR, while the TCRdb copy is restricted to in-frame clones and leaves out a portion. The data hold some 200,000 clones, with roughly 84% observed a single time. The receptor was derived from a woman between 50 and 59 years old in good health and CMV-seropositive. Sequencing was performed on PBMCs.

The CDR3 DNA reads TGTGCCAGCAGCCCCGACAGCAACTATGGCTACACCTTC. Its translation: CASSPDSNYGYTF. V gene TRBV9 combines with J gene TRBJ1-2, with D possibly being TRBD1 (5 bases). In germline, CDR1 is SGDLS, CDR2 YYNGEE. V was trimmed by 4 bases and J by 2 bases, leaving 9 bases between them. This CDR3 region has 13 residues. Variable domain in full (rest from reference TRBV9 and TRBJ1-2): DSGVTQTPKHLITATGQRVTLRCSPRSGDLSVYWYQQSLDQGLQFLIQYYNGEERAKGNILERFSAQQFPDLHSELNLSSLELGDSALYFCASSPDSNYGYTFGSGTRLTVV.